This is a list of T cell receptor beta chains from one sample in a study of T cells after yellow fever vaccination. MiXCR, run by TCRdb on the 5' RACE reads, gives a single entry per CDR3 protein. The sample records nearly 350,000 distinct CDR3 sequences, roughly 8.6% being singletons. Here the sequenced sample was PBMCs, taken roughly 45 days after the first yellow fever vaccination. The receptors derive from a man aged 18 to 29 who received the YFV17D yellow fever vaccine. The CDR3 runs from the conserved cysteine through the conserved F or W. The order of the fields is CDR3 protein, CDR3 DNA, clone size, V gene, J gene, D gene. The D gene is left open where the match is weak. Only part of the rows carry a size: once, few, many, or a class if the clone is expanded.

CDR3: CASSISGSSSYEQYF
DNA: TGTGCCAGTAGTATCTCGGGGTCCTCCTCCTACGAGCAGTACTTC
size: few
V: TRBV19
J: TRBJ2-7
D: .

CDR3: CASSDGTGIYEQYF
DNA: TGCGCCAGCAGCGACGGGACGGGAATCTACGAGCAGTACTTC
size: many
V: TRBV5-1
J: TRBJ2-7
D: .

CDR3: CASSLVFGLAGGTGETQYF
DNA: TGTGCCAGCAGCTTAGTTTTCGGACTAGCGGGGGGGACGGGAGAGACCCAGTACTTC
size: .
V: TRBV11-2
J: TRBJ2-5
D: TRBD2

CDR3: CASSLRLAGAREQFF
DNA: TGTGCCAGCAGCCTCAGACTAGCGGGGGCCCGAGAGCAGTTCTTC
size: .
V: TRBV14
J: TRBJ2-1
D: TRBD2

CDR3: CASSQDPNNEQFF
DNA: TGCGCCAGCAGCCAAGATCCGAACAATGAGCAGTTCTTC
size: many
V: TRBV4-3
J: TRBJ2-1
D: .

CDR3: CATRATGVGPDTQYF
DNA: TGTGCCACTAGAGCCACAGGGGTTGGGCCAGATACGCAGTATTTT
size: .
V: TRBV7-6
J: TRBJ2-3
D: TRBD1

CDR3: CASSATSDTQYF
DNA: TGTGCCAGTAGTGCTACCTCGGATACGCAGTATTTT
size: .
V: TRBV19
J: TRBJ2-3
D: .

CDR3: CASSPPGQGNNEQFF
DNA: TGTGCCAGCAGCCCTCCGGGACAGGGGAATAATGAGCAGTTCTTC
size: few
V: TRBV7-3
J: TRBJ2-1
D: TRBD1

CDR3: CASSSGQGQASTEAFF
DNA: TGCGCCAGCAGCTCCGGACAGGGACAGGCGAGCACTGAAGCTTTCTTT
size: .
V: TRBV5-1
J: TRBJ1-1
D: TRBD1

CDR3: CASSLAEAGESETQYF
DNA: TGCGCCAGCAGCTTGGCCGAAGCGGGGGAGTCTGAGACCCAGTACTTC
size: .
V: TRBV5-1
J: TRBJ2-5
D: TRBD2

CDR3: CASSELGPSDTQYF
DNA: TGTGCCAGCAGTGAATTGGGGCCTTCAGATACGCAGTATTTT
size: few
V: TRBV6-1
J: TRBJ2-3
D: .

CDR3: CASSFNGLGNTEAFF
DNA: TGTGCCAGCAGTTTCAATGGTTTAGGGAACACTGAAGCTTTCTTT
size: many
V: TRBV6-2/TRBV6-3
J: TRBJ1-1
D: .

CDR3: CATSRAGTGETQYF
DNA: TGTGCCACCAGCAGAGCCGGGACAGGAGAGACCCAGTACTTC
size: .
V: TRBV15
J: TRBJ2-5
D: TRBD1

CDR3: CASSFGGGAETQYF
DNA: TGTGCCAGCAGCTTTGGCGGGGGGGCGGAGACCCAGTACTTC
size: many
V: TRBV7-2
J: TRBJ2-5
D: TRBD2

CDR3: CAISARTGKQYF
DNA: TGTGCCATCAGTGCTAGGACAGGGAAGCAGTACTTC
size: .
V: TRBV10-3
J: TRBJ2-7
D: TRBD1

CDR3: CASSPGLHYGYTF
DNA: TGTGCCAGCAGCCCCGGACTCCACTATGGCTACACCTTC
size: .
V: TRBV5-5
J: TRBJ1-2
D: .

CDR3: CSARPAGFNTGELFF
DNA: TGCAGTGCTAGACCAGCGGGGTTTAACACCGGGGAGCTGTTTTTT
size: few
V: TRBV20-1
J: TRBJ2-2
D: TRBD2

CDR3: CSARSRGYYGYTF
DNA: TGCAGTGCTAGGTCCAGGGGGTACTATGGCTACACCTTC
size: .
V: TRBV20-1
J: TRBJ1-2
D: TRBD1

CDR3: CASSEFGGSEKLFF
DNA: TGTGCCAGCAGTGAATTCGGAGGGAGCGAAAAACTGTTTTTT
size: few
V: TRBV25-1
J: TRBJ1-4
D: .

CDR3: CASSPGAGGDEQFF
DNA: TGTGCCAGCTCACCGGGGGCAGGGGGTGACGAGCAGTTCTTC
size: .
V: TRBV18
J: TRBJ2-1
D: TRBD1

CDR3: CASSLGTFTEAFF
DNA: TGTGCCAGCAGCTTAGGGACATTCACTGAAGCTTTCTTT
size: .
V: TRBV11-2
J: TRBJ1-1
D: .

CDR3: CAGGISPSGNTIYF
DNA: TGTGCCGGGGGGATCTCACCCTCTGGAAACACCATATATTTT
size: few
V: TRBV6-1
J: TRBJ1-3
D: .

CDR3: CASSFRGASYNEQFF
DNA: TGTGCCAGCAGCTTTCGGGGGGCCTCCTACAATGAGCAGTTCTTC
size: many
V: TRBV7-8
J: TRBJ2-1
D: .

CDR3: CASSPRSTGGDTEAFF
DNA: TGTGCCAGCTCACCCCGTTCGACAGGGGGAGACACTGAAGCTTTCTTT
size: .
V: TRBV18
J: TRBJ1-1
D: TRBD1

CDR3: CASSLVGGEGTPLHF
DNA: TGTGCCAGCAGCTTAGTCGGGGGAGAAGGGACACCCCTCCACTTT
size: .
V: TRBV7-3
J: TRBJ1-6
D: .

CDR3: CASRIAWNTEAFF
DNA: TGCGCCAGCAGAATCGCATGGAACACTGAAGCTTTCTTT
size: .
V: TRBV5-1
J: TRBJ1-1
D: .

CDR3: CASSSPGSKQFF
DNA: TGTGCCAGCAGCTCCCCCGGGAGCAAGCAGTTCTTC
size: few
V: TRBV7-2
J: TRBJ2-1
D: .

CDR3: CASSLLGKAYEQYF
DNA: TGTGCCAGCAGCTTGTTGGGAAAAGCCTACGAGCAGTACTTC
size: many
V: TRBV5-5
J: TRBJ2-7
D: .

CDR3: CASSLYLVSGANVLTF
DNA: TGTGCCAGCAGCTTGTATTTAGTCTCTGGGGCCAACGTCCTGACTTTC
size: .
V: TRBV5-4
J: TRBJ2-6
D: .